This T cell receptor beta chain stems from a study of blood T cell repertoires in COVID-19. Study-level information: The study drew acute and convalescent COVID-19 samples from the United States, Italy and Spain. T cells, B-cell-depleted T cells, or PBMCs provided the cDNA or gDNA that served as material.

The germline V gene encodes CDR1 SEHNR and CDR2 FQNEAQ (reference sequence). V was trimmed by 2 bases and J by 3 bases, leaving 12 bases between them. This CDR3 is 15 amino acids long. Original analysis: Amplified reference gene primers provided the basis for estimating nucleated cell counts. Some clones are missing from TCRdb's copy, which holds only in-frame ones; the method was immunoSEQ multiplex PCR. That table is the source of V, J and clone size, and D and trimming were worked out from the DNA. The sample lists over 65,000 clones, approximately 90% occurring once. The sample comprised peripheral blood. This chain links TRBV7-9 with TRBJ2-3; D perhaps matches TRBD1 (8 bases). The TCR was taken from a man between 45 and 60 years old with active COVID-19. The CDR3 DNA is TGTGCCAGCAGCTTAATACAGGGGGGGACAGATACGCAGTATTTT. The encoded protein is CASSLIQGGTDTQYF.